These T cell receptor beta chains were read from a single sample in a study of T-cell memory formation after mild COVID-19. TCRdb called the 5' RACE reads again in MiXCR, with one record for every CDR3 protein. The sample shows hundreds of thousands of distinct CDR3 sequences, 20% of them seen only once. Input material: PBMCs or a T cell subset sorted from them (not recorded which). These receptors came from an adult woman who had mild COVID-19 (a few samples of this study predate the infection). Cell type and time point are not known. Each CDR3 is given with its conserved first and last residue. Fields, in order: J gene, D gene, clone size, V gene, CDR3 DNA, CDR3 protein. D genes are given only for firm matches. Rows give clone size only sometimes, using once, few, many, or a class for an expanded clone.

TRBJ2-3 . . TRBV4-2 TGTGCCAGCAGCCAAGGAACGGAGGGAGATACGCAGTATTTT CASSQGTEGDTQYF
TRBJ2-7 TRBD2 many TRBV12-3/TRBV12-4 TGTGCCAGCAGTTTAAGAGCGGGGGGGCCGTACGAGCAGTACTTC CASSLRAGGPYEQYF
TRBJ2-3 TRBD1 . TRBV20-1 TGCAGTGCTAACCCGGGACAGCTCACAGATACGCAGTATTTT CSANPGQLTDTQYF
TRBJ2-1 . few TRBV7-2 TGTGCCAGCAGCTTATCGGGGGTCGCTGCCTACAATGAGCAGTTCTTC CASSLSGVAAYNEQFF
TRBJ2-5 TRBD2 . TRBV30 TGTGCCTGGAGTAAAGCGGGGGGGCTTCGAGAGACCCAGTACTTC CAWSKAGGLRETQYF
TRBJ2-7 TRBD1 many TRBV7-9 TGTGCCAGCAGCTTTACAGGCCTGACAGGGGGCCTCTACGAGCAGTACTTC CASSFTGLTGGLYEQYF
TRBJ2-1 . . TRBV20-1 TGCAGTGTTGGACTCAATGAGCAGTTCTTC CSVGLNEQFF
TRBJ2-7 TRBD2 . TRBV24-1 TGTGCCACCAGGGATACTAGCGGGAGAGACCACGAGCAGTACTTC CATRDTSGRDHEQYF
TRBJ2-7 . few TRBV3-1 TGTGCCAGCAGCCAAGATCTGACATCCTACGAGCAGTACTTC CASSQDLTSYEQYF
TRBJ2-3 TRBD2 . TRBV9 TGTGCCAGCAGCGTAGGCGGGGGGCATTCAGGGGATACGCAGTATTTT CASSVGGGHSGDTQYF
TRBJ1-3 . many TRBV12-3/TRBV12-4 TGTGCCAGCAGTAGGACAGCCGGAAACACCATATATTTT CASSRTAGNTIYF
TRBJ2-2 . few TRBV7-9 TGTGCCAGCAGCTTAGTTGGCGGGGCGCCCGGGGAGCTGTTTTTT CASSLVGGAPGELFF
TRBJ2-3 TRBD1 . TRBV11-1 TGTGCCAGCAGCTTAGGGGACAGGGCCCTCTTCGATACGCAGTATTTT CASSLGDRALFDTQYF
TRBJ1-6 TRBD1 few TRBV19 TGTGCCAGTAGTGCCGGGACAGCGAATAATTCACCCCTCCACTTT CASSAGTANNSPLHF
TRBJ2-5 TRBD2 . TRBV9 TGTGCCAGCAGCGTAGGCCCAGCGGGGACTGAGACCCAGTACTTC CASSVGPAGTETQYF
TRBJ1-2 TRBD1 . TRBV7-2 TGTGCCAGCAGCATGACAGGGGGTAACTATGGCTACACCTTC CASSMTGGNYGYTF
TRBJ2-4 TRBD1 . TRBV27 TGTGCCAGCAGTAGCGGACAGGGAATAAACATTCAGTACTTC CASSSGQGINIQYF
TRBJ2-7 . . TRBV19 TGTGCCAGTAGCCCCTGGCTCCCCTCCTACGAGCAGTACTTC CASSPWLPSYEQYF